The next 28 T cell receptor beta chains were all read from a single sample in a study of PD-1 blockade in classical Hodgkin lymphoma. Autologous stem cell transplantation was followed by relapse in every patient, and brentuximab vedotin exposure varied. Clones were sequenced by immunoSEQ multiplex PCR, and TCRdb holds only the in-frame ones, with some missing. The table has about 12,000 clones, roughly 78% seen once; the top ten hold roughly 24%. This material consisted of peripheral blood mononuclear cells (PBMCs), taken at baseline. Source of these receptors: a human donor with classical Hodgkin lymphoma.

This clone was observed a handful of times. The rearrangement links TRBV4-3 to TRBJ1-4, with 9 bases matching TRBD1. The CDR3 is 16 residues long. Trimming at V came to 3 bases and at J to 7 bases, leaving 9 bases not matched to a gene. Germline-derived CDR1 and CDR2 are LGHNA and YSLEER. CDR3 coding DNA: TGCGCCAGCAGCCAGACCTATGGACAGGGGTCTGAAAAACTGTTTTTT. This gives the protein CASSQTYGQGSEKLFF.

This clone occurred a few times. This chain uses TRBV12-5 with TRBJ1-4, with D unresolved. CDR3 size: 18 residues. The germline CDR1 and CDR2 sequences are LGHNT and FRNRAP. The V gene lost 3 bases and the J gene lost 0 bases, with 17 bases spanning the gap. The CDR3 nucleotides read TGTGCTAGTGGTTTCTACCGGGCCGTAAAACCAACTAATGAAAAACTGTTTTTT. Protein product: CASGFYRAVKPTNEKLFF.

The chain has TRBV5-5 and TRBJ2-1; D not certain. The ends were cut back, 2 bases at V and 5 bases at J, with 14 bases in the middle. Looked up from germline, CDR1 is SGHKS and CDR2 is YYEKEE (reference sequence). The CDR3 has 15 amino acids. Here the CDR3 DNA reads TGTGCCAGCAGCTTTGAGGTAGGTCGACACAATGAGCAGTTCTTC. It translates to CASSFEVGRHNEQFF.

The gene calls are TRBV7-9 and TRBJ2-3; TRBD1 aligns across 8 bases. V was clipped by 1 base and J by 2 bases; unmatched bases: 2. The germline gives CDR1 SEHNR, CDR2 FQNEAQ (reference sequence). This CDR3 contains 15 residues. The CDR3 DNA reads as TGTGCCAGCAGCTTAGGGGACAGGTCCACAGATACGCAGTATTTT. Translating gives CASSLGDRSTDTQYF.

V usage is TRBV5-1 and J usage is TRBJ2-7; D tentatively fits TRBD1 or TRBD2 (5 bases each). Deletions cut 1 base from V and 4 bases from J, with 15 bases between. The CDR3 runs 15 residues. In germline, CDR1 is SGHRS, CDR2 YFSETQ. The CDR3 here is CASSLNRDGLYEQYF. The CDR3, as DNA: TGCGCCAGCAGCTTGAACCGGGACGGCCTTTACGAGCAGTACTTC.

This sequence joins TRBV11-2 and TRBJ1-2; 7 bases are shared with TRBD1. CDR1 and CDR2 (germline): SGHAT, FQNNGV. The CDR3 sequence is 14 residues long. With V trimmed by 7 bases and J by 5 bases, 10 bases remained unmatched. The CDR3 DNA is TGTGCCAGCACCAATAGACAGGGATGGTATGGCTACACCTTC. Translating it yields CASTNRQGWYGYTF.

This chain links TRBV6-6 with TRBJ1-4; tentative D call: TRBD1 (6 bases). The CDR3 is made up of 14 amino acids. The V end lost 9 bases, the J end lost 6 bases, and 17 bases lay between the germline ends. The germline V gene has CDR1 MNHNY and CDR2 SVGAGI (reference sequence). This CDR3 is CASRPGAGYEKLFF. The CDR3 region has the DNA TGTGCCAGTAGACCAGGGGCAGGTTATGAAAAACTGTTTTTT.

The CDR3 region is CASSYRASGGQETQYF. Here the CDR3 DNA reads TGTGCCAGCAGTTACAGGGCTAGCGGGGGCCAAGAGACCCAGTACTTC. The V call is TRBV6-5, the J call TRBJ2-5; 10 bases fit TRBD2. J was trimmed by 1 base and V by 2 bases; bases with no gene match: 4. The CDR3 totals 16 residues. Per germline, CDR1 MNHEY and CDR2 SVGAGI.

V and J are TRBV9 and TRBJ2-3; 8 bases align to TRBD2. This CDR3 contains 15 residues. Germline-derived CDR1 and CDR2 are SGDLS and YYNGEE. V gave up 4 bases and J gave up 2 bases; unmatched junction bases: 6. This CDR3 is CASSQVAGYTDTQYF. In DNA form, the CDR3 reads TGTGCCAGCAGCCAGGTAGCGGGGTACACAGATACGCAGTATTTT. Together with reference TRBV9 and TRBJ2-3, the CDR3 gives the full variable domain: DSGVTQTPKHLITATGQRVTLRCSPRSGDLSVYWYQQSLDQGLQFLIQYYNGEERAKGNILERFSAQQFPDLHSELNLSSLELGDSALYFCASSQVAGYTDTQYFGPGTRLTVL.

V gene TRBV30 combines with J gene TRBJ2-7, with D maybe TRBD1 (6 bases). V lost 3 bases to trimming and J lost 5 bases, with 17 bases between them. The germline CDR1 and CDR2 sequences are GTSNPN and SVGIG (reference sequence). The CDR3 totals 14 residues. In nucleotides, the CDR3 is TGTGCCTGGAGAAACCGCCACAGGGTCCACGAGCAGTACTTC. Translated, it gives CAWRNRHRVHEQYF.

The CDR3 is CASSEWSDLYEQYF. The CDR3 DNA reads as TGTGCCAGCAGTGAATGGTCCGACCTCTACGAGCAGTACTTC. The chain is built from TRBV25-1 and TRBJ2-7; D remains ambiguous. Germline-derived CDR1 and CDR2 are MGHDK and SYGVNS. This CDR3 has 14 residues. V lost 1 base and J lost 3, with 10 bases in between.

The chain recombines TRBV7-2 with TRBJ2-7, with D uncertain. Germline V gene data show CDR1 as SGHTA and CDR2 as FQGNSA. CDR3 length equals 14 residues. V lost 0 bases and J lost 2, with 8 bases in between. In DNA, the CDR3 is TGTGCCAGCAGCTTAGCAGGGAAGACCTACGAGCAGTACTTC. This encodes CASSLAGKTYEQYF.

V and J are TRBV7-8 and TRBJ2-1; 10 bases match TRBD2. J lost 5 bases, V lost 1 base, and 11 bases had no gene match. From germline, CDR1 is SGHVS and CDR2 FQNEAQ. The CDR3 spans 18 residues. Here the CDR3 reads CASSLDQWASGGNNEQFF. The CDR3 nucleotides are TGTGCCAGCAGCTTAGACCAGTGGGCTAGCGGGGGAAACAATGAGCAGTTCTTC.

Regarding this clone: The germline gene is not matched at one end of the junction; a read error may be the cause. The V gene is TRBV7-7, the J gene TRBJ2-3, with D perhaps matching TRBD2 (6 bases). The germline V gene has CDR1 SSHAT and CDR2 FNYEAQ (reference sequence). CDR3 length: 14 residues. The CDR3 nucleotides are TGTGCTAGCAGCTCTAGCGTAAACACAGATACGCAGTATTTT. Protein sequence: CASSSSVNTDTQYF.

This clone was detected only a few times. The V call is TRBV6-5, the J call TRBJ1-4; TRBD1 is a possible D gene (5 bases). Germline assignment: CDR1 MNHEY and CDR2 SVGAGI. The CDR3 sequence is 14 residues long. V shed 5 bases and J shed 11 bases, with 18 bases lying between them. The CDR3: CASSEGRDVRKLFF. Here the CDR3 DNA reads TGTGCCAGCAGTGAGGGCAGGGATGTTCGGAAACTGTTTTTT.

The V and J genes are TRBV9 and TRBJ2-2; 11 positions match TRBD2. V shed 3 bases and J 3 bases; nucleotides not matched to a gene: 7. The CDR3 covers 17 residues. Germline V CDR1 and CDR2: SGDLS, YYNGEE. In nucleotides, the CDR3 is TGTGCCAGCAGCGGGACGAGACTAGCGGGATACACCGGGGAGCTGTTTTTT. Encoded protein: CASSGTRLAGYTGELFF.

In its sample, this clone was seen once. This chain links TRBV6-6 with TRBJ1-1; 7 bases fit TRBD1. V gave up 1 base and J gave up 5 bases; unmatched junction bases: 4. Germline assignment: CDR1 MNHNY and CDR2 SVGAGI (reference sequence). The CDR3 totals 14 residues. The CDR3: CASSYYQGGTEAFF. CDR3 bases: TGTGCCAGCAGTTACTACCAGGGGGGGACTGAAGCTTTCTTT.

The chain couples TRBV6-6 to TRBJ1-4, with 9 positions matching TRBD1. This CDR3 comprises 16 residues. The V segment lost 5 bases and the J segment 6 bases; nucleotides outside the gene matches: 10. Germline assignment: CDR1 MNHNY and CDR2 SVGAGI (reference sequence). CDR3: CASSPVQGALDEKLFF. For the CDR3, the DNA is TGTGCCAGCAGTCCCGTACAGGGGGCGCTTGATGAAAAACTGTTTTTT.

V and J are TRBV7-8 and TRBJ1-5; D is ambiguous. Germline CDR1 and CDR2: SGHVS and FQNEAQ. Trimming stripped 5 bases from V and 11 bases from J, with 22 bases between. This CDR3 contains 15 residues. This CDR3 reads CASSPKRDPNQAQHF. The CDR3 DNA reads TGTGCCAGCAGCCCTAAGAGGGATCCCAATCAAGCCCAGCATTTT.

The V gene is TRBV5-1, the J gene TRBJ2-7, with D unresolved. Germline V gene sequence: CDR1 SGHRS, CDR2 YFSETQ. V was cut by 3 bases and J by 4 bases, with 5 bases left in between. CDR3 length equals 11 residues. Here the CDR3 DNA reads TGCGCCAGCAGCTACCGGTACGAGCAGTACTTC. This encodes CASSYRYEQYF.

J is TRBJ2-3 and V is TRBV9; D is ambiguous. V lost 7 bases and J 6 bases, leaving 21 bases between the germline ends. CDR1 and CDR2 from the germline V gene are SGDLS and YYNGEE. The CDR3 has 15 residues. The CDR3 spells CASGLGPTWIDTQYF. For the CDR3, the DNA is TGTGCCAGCGGCCTGGGTCCGACGTGGATTGATACGCAGTATTTT.

This clone was picked up one time. This chain joins TRBV11-3 and TRBJ2-2, with 8 bases identical to TRBD2. The germline CDR1 and CDR2 sequences are SGHNT and YENEEA. The CDR3 extends over 15 amino acids. V lost 4 bases and J lost 5; bases outside the gene matches: 6. CDR3 sequence: CASSSRGGRTGELFF. The CDR3 coding sequence is TGTGCCAGCAGCTCCCGGGGGGGCCGGACCGGGGAGCTGTTTTTT. Full variable domain (missing parts from reference TRBV11-3 and TRBJ2-2): EAGVVQSPRYKIIEKKQPVAFWCNPISGHNTLYWYLQNLGQGPELLIRYENEEAVDDSQLPKDRFSAERLKGVDSTLKIQPAELGDSAVYLCASSSRGGRTGELFFGEGSRLTVL.

The chain carries TRBV5-5 and TRBJ2-4; TRBD2 matches at 12 bases. The CDR3 extends over 20 amino acids. Looked up from germline, CDR1 is SGHKS and CDR2 is YYEKEE (reference sequence). The V gene end was trimmed by 4 bases and the J gene end by 2 bases; junction bases not matched to a gene: 16. CDR3 loop: CASSLNDPRLAGVTKNIQYF. The CDR3, as DNA: TGTGCCAGCAGCCTGAACGACCCGAGACTAGCGGGAGTGACCAAAAACATTCAGTACTTC. Variable domain in full (rest from reference TRBV5-5 and TRBJ2-4): DAGVTQSPTHLIKTRGQQVTLRCSPISGHKSVSWYQQVLGQGPQFIFQYYEKEERGRGNFPDRFSARQFPNYSSELNVNALLLGDSALYLCASSLNDPRLAGVTKNIQYFGAGTRLSVL.

The J gene is TRBJ2-5, the V gene TRBV30, with D unresolved. The germline gives CDR1 GTSNPN, CDR2 SVGIG (reference sequence). The CDR3 spans 13 residues. V lost 0 bases, J lost 4 bases, and 9 bases lay in between. The CDR3 sequence: CAWSVQWTETQYF. The CDR3, as DNA: TGTGCCTGGAGTGTACAGTGGACAGAGACCCAGTACTTC.

This clone appeared a single time. The CDR3 DNA is TGTGCCAGCAGCCTTTTAGATGAGCAGTTCTTC. Protein product: CASSLLDEQFF. The V and J genes are TRBV11-2 and TRBJ2-1, with D unresolved. From germline, CDR1 is SGHAT and CDR2 FQNNGV. Trimming took off 5 bases at V and 8 bases at J, with 7 bases between the two ends. The CDR3 is 11 amino acids.

In its sample, this clone was seen a few times. This rearrangement joins TRBV7-9 to TRBJ2-1, with 11 bases lining up with TRBD2. Trimming at V came to 5 bases and at J to 7 bases, leaving 10 bases not matched to a gene. This CDR3 is 16 amino acids long. Germline V lookup: CDR1 SEHNR, CDR2 FQNEAQ (reference sequence). In nucleotides, the CDR3 is TGTGCCAGCAGCCACCGGACTAGCGGGTATACGAATGAGCAGTTCTTC. It translates to CASSHRTSGYTNEQFF.

A few counts support this clone. V is TRBV7-9 and J is TRBJ1-1; TRBD1 matches at 7 bases. This CDR3 is built from 13 residues. The V gene end was trimmed by 4 bases and the J gene end by 6 bases; junction bases not matched to a gene: 5. The germline V gene has CDR1 SEHNR and CDR2 FQNEAQ (reference sequence). The CDR3: CASSWDSQSEAFF. The DNA for the CDR3 is TGTGCCAGCAGCTGGGACAGCCAGTCTGAAGCTTTCTTT.

This chain joins TRBV5-4 and TRBJ2-5; 9 positions match TRBD1. Germline trimming cut 0 bases from V and 5 bases from J; bases unmatched to any gene: 5. Germline V gene lookup returns CDR1 SGHNT and CDR2 YYREEE (reference sequence). The CDR3 spans 15 residues. The CDR3 DNA follows: TGTGCCAGCAGCTTGGGGGGACAGGGAGTGGAGACCCAGTACTTC. Protein: CASSLGGQGVETQYF.